This T cell receptor (beta chain) is from a study of shared clonotypes between healthy human individuals. Study observations and caveats: Clonotype sharing among donors, it was expected, would be affected by sequencing depth. Non-shared clonotypes had lower generation probabilities than clonotypes shared by all four sorted-subset donors.

Over several immunoSEQ plates, each subset's genomic DNA was distributed in even portions. Sequenced by immunoSEQ multiplex PCR; TCRdb stores in-frame clones only, minus some. The profile shows approximately 810,000 clones, 90% to 95% of them singletons. Terminally differentiated effector memory CD45RA+ cells were left out of the naive CD8 fraction, which was CD45RO-negative and positively selected for CCR7. Between the trimmed V and J ends, which lost 9 bases and 15 bases, there was a span of 18 bases. This CDR3 spans 11 amino acids. Germline V lookup: CDR1 SNHLY, CDR2 FYNNEI. For this clone: Its matching antigen is unknown.

This TCR derives from a man aged 30 to 39 in good health. The chain has TRBV2 and TRBJ2-1; D might be TRBD1 or TRBD2, each matching 5 bases. Input material: naive CD8+ T cells sorted from blood. The CDR3 is CASLRGEFRFF. As DNA, the CDR3 is TGTGCCAGTCTAAGAGGGGAGTTTCGGTTCTTC.